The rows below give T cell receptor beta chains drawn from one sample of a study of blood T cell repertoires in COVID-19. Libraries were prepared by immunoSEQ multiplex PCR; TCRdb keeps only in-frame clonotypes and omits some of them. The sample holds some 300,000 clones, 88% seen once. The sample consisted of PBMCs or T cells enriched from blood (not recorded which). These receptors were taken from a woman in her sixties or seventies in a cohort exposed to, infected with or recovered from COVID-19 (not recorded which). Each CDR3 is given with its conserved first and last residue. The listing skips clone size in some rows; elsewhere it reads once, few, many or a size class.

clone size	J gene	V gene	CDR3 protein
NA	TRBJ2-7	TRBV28	CASRYQSGTPNYEQYF
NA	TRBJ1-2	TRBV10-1	CAGDSQGLGGYTF
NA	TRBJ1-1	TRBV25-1	CASRRQGNTEAFF
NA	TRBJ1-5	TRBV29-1	CSASSQQGNQPQHF
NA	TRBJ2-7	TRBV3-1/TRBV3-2	CASSQDPSGLAEQYF
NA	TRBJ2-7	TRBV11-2	CASSLEGGLDEQYF
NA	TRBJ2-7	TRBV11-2	CASSSMGKGQGSYEQYF
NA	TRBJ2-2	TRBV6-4	CASSWAGDTGELFF
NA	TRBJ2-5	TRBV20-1	CSASLYLGALQETQYF
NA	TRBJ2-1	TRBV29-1	CSVLDAGGTYNEQFF
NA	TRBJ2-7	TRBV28	CASSLMTGTDYYEQYF
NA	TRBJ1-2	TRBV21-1	CASSKVLRTVYGYTF
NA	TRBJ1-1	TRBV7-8	CASSDTGTGDKNTEAFF
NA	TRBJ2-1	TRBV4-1	CASSQDGGGSAYSYNEQFF
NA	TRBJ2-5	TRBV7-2	CASSASGRAEETQYF
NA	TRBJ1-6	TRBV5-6	CASSDKDRGNLGSPLHF
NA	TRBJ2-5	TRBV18	CASSPPGTSGQQETQYF
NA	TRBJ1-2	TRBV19	CASRTGLGYTF
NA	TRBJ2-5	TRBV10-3	CAISGDSQETQYF
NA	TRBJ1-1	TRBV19	CASMGRQVTEAFF
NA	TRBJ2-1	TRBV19	CASSIDRQREFF
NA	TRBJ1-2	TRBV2	CASRPGTGNYGYTF
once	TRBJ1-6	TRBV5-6	CASSLGQARDSPLHF
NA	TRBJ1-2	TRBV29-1	CSVAGGADYGYTF
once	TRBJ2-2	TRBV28	CASSLTSAVHTGELFF
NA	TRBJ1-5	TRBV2	CASTAGRQPQHF